This paragraph reports one TCR beta chain. This sample was taken from a study of PD-1 blockade in classical Hodgkin lymphoma. J was trimmed by 7 bases and V by 2 bases; bases with no gene match: 12. CDR3 length: 17 residues. Germline V gene sequence: CDR1 KGHSH, CDR2 LQKENI. Relapse was seen in all patients after autologous stem cell transplantation, and brentuximab vedotin exposure was variable. Only in-frame clones appear in the TCRdb table, and some are missing; sequencing was by immunoSEQ multiplex PCR. This sample has 15,000 to 20,000 clones, with 75% to 90% found just once. This receptor was identified in a human donor with classical Hodgkin lymphoma. The sample was peripheral blood mononuclear cells (PBMCs), taken at baseline. The chain employs TRBV18 and TRBJ2-1; 9 nucleotides line up with TRBD1. DNA for the CDR3: TGTGCCAGCTCACCAATTGCGTCGGGACAGGGAGCTAATGAGCAGTTCTTC. Translation gives CASSPIASGQGANEQFF.